Below are 28 T cell receptor beta chains sequenced from a single sample in a study of T cells after somatic rescue of genetic block. This table comes from immunoSEQ multiplex PCR, and its TCRdb copy is limited to in-frame clones, with some not included. The sample includes approximately 58,000 clones, 96% of them seen just once. The material sequenced was peripheral blood mononuclear cells (PBMCs). The receptors stem from a child under two years old.

The chain couples TRBV19 to TRBJ1-5, with D possibly being TRBD1 (5 bases). From germline, CDR1 is LNHDA and CDR2 SQIVND (reference sequence). The length of the CDR3 is 15 residues. Deletions cut 7 bases from V and 7 bases from J, with 20 bases between. CDR3 DNA sequence: TGTGCCAGTAACCCCGTTGGGGGACGGAGACAGCCCCAGCATTTT. Translating it yields CASNPVGGRRQPQHF.

The CDR3 coding sequence is TGTGCCAGCAATCGGCAGGCGAGGAACACTGAAGCTTTCTTT. Translated: CASNRQARNTEAFF. This chain uses TRBV6-4 with TRBJ1-1, with unresolved D. The CDR3 has 14 amino acids. CDR1 is MRHNA and CDR2 is SNTAGT in the germline V gene. Trimming took 7 bases from V and 1 from J, leaving 13 bases between them.

The V call is TRBV7-2, the J call TRBJ2-1, with D unresolved. Germline loops: CDR1 SGHTA, CDR2 FQGNSA. The CDR3 has 12 amino acids. V gave up 5 bases and J gave up 2 bases, with 4 bases separating them. The CDR3 here is CASSKTYNEQFF. CDR3 nucleotide sequence: TGTGCCAGCAGCAAAACCTACAATGAGCAGTTCTTC.

V is TRBV5-6 and J is TRBJ2-7; perhaps TRBD2 as D (6 bases). The length of the CDR3 is 13 residues. CDR1 SGHDT and CDR2 YYEEEE come from the germline V gene. Trimming removed 2 bases from V and 6 bases from J, with 12 bases in between. The CDR3 DNA reads as TGTGCCAGCAGCTTCGGGCGGGGAGGCGAGCAGTACTTC. Translated: CASSFGRGGEQYF.

This chain links TRBV21-1 with TRBJ2-1. TRBV21-1 is a pseudogene segment. The CDR3 totals 10 residues. The CDR3 DNA reads as TGTGCCAGCAGCAAAGATGAGCAGTTCTTC. Encoded protein: CASSKDEQFF.

A few counts support this clone. This chain uses TRBV2 with TRBJ1-5; D ambiguous. The germline gives CDR1 SNHLY, CDR2 FYNNEI. The CDR3 runs to 12 residues. V was pared by 0 bases and J by 6 bases, with 3 bases between. CDR3 DNA sequence: TGTGCCAGCAGTGAAGCAGGTCAGCCCCAGCATTTT. This encodes CASSEAGQPQHF.

CDR3 residues: CATSRTRTSQETQYF. CDR3 sequence (DNA): TGTGCCACCAGCCGTACTCGGACATCCCAAGAGACCCAGTACTTC. The chain links TRBV15 to TRBJ2-5; perhaps TRBD1 as D (5 bases). With 5 bases removed from V and 1 base from J, the gap between germline ends came to 14 bases. The CDR3 has 15 residues. Germline assignment: CDR1 LNHNV and CDR2 YYDKDF (reference sequence).

The V call is TRBV10-2, the J call TRBJ1-1, with D tentatively TRBD1 (5 bases). The V end lost 2 bases, the J end lost 1 base, and 5 bases lay between the germline ends. Germline lookup yields CDR1 WSHSY and CDR2 SAAADI. CDR3 length: 13 residues. The CDR3 is CASSEGANTEAFF. CDR3 DNA: TGCGCCAGCAGTGAGGGGGCGAACACTGAAGCTTTCTTT.

The chain joins TRBV20-1 to TRBJ1-1; D not certain. V lost 5 bases and J 4 bases, leaving 8 bases between the germline ends. The CDR3 runs 11 residues. Per germline, CDR1 DFQATT and CDR2 SNEGSKA (reference sequence). CDR3: CSAAKGTEAFF. The CDR3 DNA is TGCAGTGCTGCCAAGGGCACTGAAGCTTTCTTT.

As DNA, the CDR3 is TGTGCCAGCAGTTTACTAGCGGCCTACGAGCAGTACTTC. Its translation: CASSLLAAYEQYF. This chain connects TRBV27 to TRBJ2-7; 7 nucleotides align to TRBD2. This CDR3 contains 13 residues. With 2 bases clipped from V and 2 bases from J, the junction kept 0 bases outside the gene matches. Germline V gene lookup returns CDR1 MNHEY and CDR2 SMNVEV (reference sequence).

Remarks on this clone: The sample holds other DNA sequences that translate to the same CDR3. The rearrangement links TRBV27 to TRBJ2-1; tentative D call: TRBD2 (6 bases). CDR1 MNHEY and CDR2 SMNVEV come from the germline V gene (reference sequence). The CDR3 totals 14 residues. Trimming left V 3 bases short and J 0 bases short, with 6 bases between. CDR3 bases: TGTGCCAGCAGTTTGGGGGGCTCCTACAATGAGCAGTTCTTC. It specifies CASSLGGSYNEQFF.

This chain uses TRBV5-5 with TRBJ2-7, with D possibly TRBD2 on 6 matching bases. The germline gives CDR1 SGHKS, CDR2 YYEKEE (reference sequence). V lost 0 bases and J 4 bases, leaving 11 bases between the germline ends. The CDR3 consists of 14 residues. CDR3 protein: CASSLAGGPYEQYF. In DNA form, the CDR3 reads TGTGCCAGCAGCTTGGCTGGAGGGCCGTACGAGCAGTACTTC.

This chain uses TRBV15 with TRBJ2-2; no reliable D call. Germline V gene lookup returns CDR1 LNHNV and CDR2 YYDKDF (reference sequence). The CDR3 has 20 amino acids. The V gene lost 1 base and the J gene lost 3 bases, with 24 bases spanning the gap. The CDR3 loop reads CATSRVPKISVDGYTGELFF. Here the CDR3 DNA reads TGTGCCACCAGCAGAGTCCCTAAAATCTCGGTGGACGGCTACACCGGGGAGCTGTTTTTT. The complete variable domain, with remaining parts taken from reference TRBV15 and TRBJ2-2, reads DAMVIQNPRYQVTQFGKPVTLSCSQTLNHNVMYWYQQKSSQAPKLLFHYYDKDFNNEADTPDNFQSRRPNTSFCFLDIRSPGLGDTAMYLCATSRVPKISVDGYTGELFFGEGSRLTVL.

The chain links TRBV6-5 to TRBJ2-3, with D perhaps TRBD2 (6 bases). V lost 2 bases and J lost 4, with 16 bases in between. Germline V gene lookup returns CDR1 MNHEY and CDR2 SVGAGI. The CDR3 length is 16 residues. The CDR3 loop is CASSYVGAGRADTQYF. In DNA form, the CDR3 reads TGTGCCAGCAGTTACGTTGGGGCGGGAAGGGCAGATACGCAGTATTTT.

The chain links TRBV5-1 to TRBJ2-1; 14 bases map to TRBD2. Germline loops: CDR1 SGHRS, CDR2 YFSETQ. The J segment lost 0 bases and the V segment lost 4 bases, leaving 3 bases of the junction unmatched. CDR3 size: 17 residues. The CDR3 coding sequence is TGCGCCAGCAGCATCGGGACTAGCGGGAGCTCCTACAATGAGCAGTTCTTC. Translated: CASSIGTSGSSYNEQFF.

The gene calls are TRBV5-1 and TRBJ2-1; 10 positions agree with TRBD2. The CDR3 consists of 13 residues. In germline, CDR1 is SGHRS, CDR2 YFSETQ. J lost 7 bases, V lost 5 bases, and 3 bases had no gene match. The CDR3 region is CASRAGGLNEQFF. In nucleotides, the CDR3 is TGCGCCAGCAGAGCGGGAGGGCTTAATGAGCAGTTCTTC.

A word on this clone: A junction boundary mismatches the germline segment, possibly from a read error. The chain employs TRBV7-7 and TRBJ2-3; D is unresolved. The length of the CDR3 is 12 residues. Germline-derived CDR1 and CDR2 are SSHAT and FNYEAQ (reference sequence). The CDR3 DNA reads as TGTGCTAGCAGCGACAACACAGATACGCAGTATTTT. This encodes CASSDNTDTQYF.

The sample holds one count of this clone. This chain links TRBV6-6 with TRBJ1-2; the D is unclear. V lost 4 bases, J lost 4 bases, and 4 bases lay in between. The CDR3 runs 11 residues. Germline V gives CDR1 MNHNY, CDR2 SVGAGI (reference sequence). For the CDR3, the DNA is TGTGCCAGCAGTTTCAGCTATGGCTACACCTTC. Amino acids: CASSFSYGYTF.

The chain has TRBV11-2 and TRBJ2-7; TRBD2 is a possible D gene (6 bases). The V gene lost 1 base and the J gene lost 2 bases, with 9 bases spanning the gap. This CDR3 has 14 residues. CDR1 and CDR2 from the germline V gene are SGHAT and FQNNGV. The CDR3 sequence is CASSLGRGTYEQYF. As DNA, the CDR3 is TGTGCCAGCAGCTTAGGACGGGGGACCTACGAGCAGTACTTC.

This chain links TRBV29-1 with TRBJ1-2; no firm D call. V was trimmed by 1 base and J by 5 bases, leaving 11 bases between them. The CDR3 sequence is 13 residues long. The germline V gene encodes CDR1 SQVTM and CDR2 ANQGSEA. The CDR3 region is CSVEGGRTYGYTF. Written as DNA, the CDR3 is TGCAGCGTTGAAGGAGGACGTACATATGGCTACACCTTC.

This clone showed up just once. The V gene is TRBV4-1, the J gene TRBJ2-1; D might be TRBD2 (6 bases). V lost 3 bases, J lost 0 bases, and 12 bases lay in between. The CDR3 length is 16 residues. The germline gives CDR1 MGHRA, CDR2 YSYEKL. The CDR3 DNA is TGCGCCAGCAGCCAGAGACTAGACCTCTCCTACAATGAGCAGTTCTTC. This codes for CASSQRLDLSYNEQFF.

As regards this clone: Other DNA sequences from this sample encode an identical CDR3 as well. J is TRBJ2-1 and V is TRBV5-1; no firm D call. Trimming left V 0 bases short and J 5 bases short, with 3 bases between. This CDR3 has 12 amino acids. Germline CDR1 SGHRS, CDR2 YFSETQ. In DNA form, the CDR3 reads TGCGCCAGCAGCTTGGTCCACAATGAGCAGTTCTTC. The encoded protein is CASSLVHNEQFF. The full variable domain, with the rest looked up from reference TRBV5-1 and TRBJ2-1, is KAGVTQTPRYLIKTRGQQVTLSCSPISGHRSVSWYQQTPGQGLQFLFEYFSETQRNKGNFPGRFSGRQFSNSRSEMNVSTLELGDSALYLCASSLVHNEQFFGPGTRLTVL.

The gene calls are TRBV27 and TRBJ1-6; 7 bases map to TRBD1. Germline CDR1 MNHEY, CDR2 SMNVEV (reference sequence). Trimming at V came to 1 base and at J to 7 bases, leaving 4 bases not matched to a gene. The length of the CDR3 is 15 residues. This CDR3 is CASSLYEGANSPLHF. CDR3 sequence (DNA): TGTGCCAGCAGTTTATATGAGGGGGCGAATTCACCCCTCCACTTT.

The gene calls are TRBV30 and TRBJ2-1; D gene ambiguous. The CDR3 has 12 amino acids. The germline V and J ends were trimmed by 4 bases and 5 bases, with 9 bases remaining between them. CDR1 and CDR2 from the germline V gene are GTSNPN and SVGIG (reference sequence). The CDR3 nucleotides read TGTGCCTGGAATGACGCCCACAATGAGCAGTTCTTC. Translation: CAWNDAHNEQFF.

The chain uses TRBV30 and TRBJ2-1; no clear D gene. The ends were cut back, 5 bases at V and 3 bases at J, with 8 bases in the middle. CDR3 length equals 12 residues. In germline, CDR1 is GTSNPN, CDR2 SVGIG (reference sequence). The CDR3 protein is CAWGFLYNEQFF. The CDR3 DNA is TGTGCCTGGGGCTTCCTCTACAATGAGCAGTTCTTC.

This clone was recorded only once. This chain joins TRBV6-1 and TRBJ2-5, with D perhaps TRBD1 (5 bases). With the DNA end fitting TRBJ2-7 better, the J assignment may be wrong. The CDR3 runs 14 residues. Germline loops: CDR1 MNHNS, CDR2 SASEGT. The chain's CDR3 is CASSESGAFYEQYF. The CDR3 bases are TGTGCCAGCAGTGAATCTGGGGCTTTCTACGAGCAGTACTTC.

This chain links TRBV7-9 with TRBJ2-4, with 11 bases lining up with TRBD2. CDR1 SEHNR and CDR2 FQNEAQ come from the germline V gene (reference sequence). V lost 3 bases to trimming and J lost 0 bases; unmatched junction nucleotides: 1. The CDR3 has 16 amino acids. CDR3 region: CASSLTSGIAKNIQYF. In nucleotides, the CDR3 is TGTGCCAGCAGCTTGACTAGCGGGATAGCCAAAAACATTCAGTACTTC.

The chain joins TRBV5-6 to TRBJ1-5; 10 positions agree with TRBD1. In germline, CDR1 is SGHDT, CDR2 YYEEEE. V lost 4 bases to trimming and J lost 6 bases; unmatched junction nucleotides: 4. The CDR3 is made up of 14 amino acids. CDR3: CASSPRDRGQPQHF. CDR3 in DNA: TGTGCCAGCAGCCCCCGGGACAGGGGTCAGCCCCAGCATTTT. Drawing the rest from reference TRBV5-6 and TRBJ1-5, the complete variable domain is DAGVTQSPTHLIKTRGQQVTLRCSPKSGHDTVSWYQQALGQGPQFIFQYYEEEERQRGNFPDRFSGHQFPNYSSELNVNALLLGDSALYLCASSPRDRGQPQHFGDGTRLSIL.